The 25 T cell receptor beta chains below come from one sample, sequenced in a study of T-cell memory formation after mild COVID-19 (dated by TCRdb to 2020 to 2023). The library was generated by 5' RACE. These reads were obtained on an Illumina NovaSeq 6000. Using fastp at Q25 and MiXCR, TCRdb reprocessed the public reads and kept productive beta chains. Merged by CDR3 protein, the rows form single entries marked with the most common genes and DNA. This sample lists about 100,000 distinct CDR3 sequences; roughly 19% were detected once. The ten largest clones capture around 5.1% of the sample. Sequenced input: PBMCs or a T cell subset sorted from them (not recorded which). All receptors derive from a man in his late teens or twenties who had mild COVID-19 (a few samples of this study predate the infection). The sample titles of this study are shuffled in the database, so cell type and time point are left out; the donor was told from shared clones.

This clonotype was counted only a few times. This chain links TRBV7-2 with TRBJ2-2, with a tentative D call TRBD2 (5 bases). The CDR3 is made up of 16 amino acids. Germline CDR1 is SGHTA and CDR2 is FQGNSA. With 2 bases removed from V and 4 bases from J, the gap between germline ends came to 14 bases. The CDR3, as DNA: TGTGCCAGCAGCTTAAGGCAGGTTCGGGGCACCGGGGAGCTGTTTTTT. Residues: CASSLRQVRGTGELFF.

The chain carries TRBV12-3 or TRBV12-4 and TRBJ1-5, with D perhaps matching TRBD1 (6 bases). This CDR3 spans 13 amino acids. V gave up 2 bases and J gave up 7 bases, with 9 bases separating them. CDR3 DNA sequence: TGTGCCAGCAGTTTAAGCAGGGGACAGCCCCAGCATTTT. It specifies CASSLSRGQPQHF.

This chain joins TRBV7-9 and TRBJ2-2; 9 bases are a match to TRBD2. V lost 1 base and J lost 3; bases outside the gene matches: 6. The CDR3 extends over 17 amino acids. Per the germline V gene, CDR1 is SEHNR and CDR2 is FQNEAQ (reference sequence). This CDR3 reads CASSLGASGDYTGELFF. The CDR3 DNA is TGTGCCAGCAGCTTAGGTGCTAGCGGGGATTACACCGGGGAGCTGTTTTTT.

This clonotype turned up a few times. V and J are TRBV3-1 and TRBJ2-5; 9 bases are shared with TRBD2. The CDR3 is 16 residues long. CDR1 LGHDT and CDR2 YNNKEL come from the germline V gene (reference sequence). The junction had 12 bases not matched to a gene; V was cut back by 5 bases and J by 5 bases. The CDR3 spells CASSSDPGTSSETQYF. The CDR3 DNA is TGTGCCAGCAGCTCCGATCCGGGGACTAGCTCGGAGACCCAGTACTTC.

The chain recombines TRBV5-1 with TRBJ1-5; TRBD1 agrees at 7 bases. The CDR3 loop spans 15 amino acids. Germline V gene sequence: CDR1 SGHRS, CDR2 YFSETQ. V was pared by 4 bases and J by 1 base, with 5 bases of the junction left unmatched. Written as DNA, the CDR3 is TGCGCCAGCAGCGACGGACAGGAAAGCAATCAGCCCCAGCATTTT. Encoded protein: CASSDGQESNQPQHF.

The V gene is TRBV7-2, the J gene TRBJ2-1, with D perhaps TRBD1 or TRBD2 (5 bases each). The CDR3 is 13 residues long. The V and J ends lost 5 bases and 9 bases respectively, with 14 bases between them. Germline V gene sequence: CDR1 SGHTA, CDR2 FQGNSA. CDR3: CASSQSRDGEQFF. In DNA form, the CDR3 reads TGTGCCAGCAGCCAAAGTAGGGACGGTGAGCAGTTCTTC. The complete variable domain, with remaining parts taken from reference TRBV7-2 and TRBJ2-1, reads GAGVSQSPSNKVTEKGKDVELRCDPISGHTALYWYRQSLGQGLEFLIYFQGNSAPDKSGLPSDRFSAERTGGSVSTLTIQRTQQEDSAVYLCASSQSRDGEQFFGPGTRLTVL.

This rearrangement joins TRBV20-1 to TRBJ2-3; D unclear. Trimming removed 0 bases from V and 3 bases from J, with 13 bases in between. Germline V gene data show CDR1 as DFQATT and CDR2 as SNEGSKA (reference sequence). The CDR3 spans 15 residues. CDR3 residues: CSARDRAVGTDTQYF. The CDR3 DNA reads TGCAGTGCTAGAGATAGGGCGGTGGGAACAGATACGCAGTATTTT.

This chain links TRBV4-3 with TRBJ2-3; 10 bases line up with TRBD2. Germline assignment: CDR1 LGHNA and CDR2 YSLEER. CDR3 length equals 15 residues. The junction had 7 bases not matched to a gene; V was cut back by 6 bases and J by 4 bases. The CDR3 spells CASRAGTSVPDTQYF. The CDR3 DNA reads as TGCGCCAGCAGGGCCGGGACTAGCGTCCCAGATACGCAGTATTTT.

This clonotype has just a few counts. The CDR3 DNA sequence: TGTGCCAGCAGCTCCTCTTCCGGGACGGCGAATCAGCCCCAGCATTTT. This gives the protein CASSSSSGTANQPQHF. V is TRBV11-2 and J is TRBJ1-5, with D perhaps TRBD1 (5 bases). The CDR3 length is 16 residues. Deletions cut 4 bases from V and 4 bases from J, with 17 bases between. Looked up from germline, CDR1 is SGHAT and CDR2 is FQNNGV.

This chain connects TRBV12-3 or TRBV12-4 to TRBJ1-2; unclear D gene. Trimming removed 2 bases at V and 12 bases at J, with 13 bases between. The CDR3 runs to 12 residues. The DNA for the CDR3 is TGTGCCAGCAGTTTATCGGGCAGGAGCCACACCTTC. The encoded protein is CASSLSGRSHTF.

The chain uses TRBV19 and TRBJ1-1; no clear D. There are 15 residues in the CDR3. Per the germline V gene, CDR1 is LNHDA and CDR2 is SQIVND (reference sequence). Trimming left V 4 bases short and J 3 bases short, with 15 bases between. The CDR3 here is CASSNIGRGYTEAFF. CDR3 coding DNA: TGTGCCAGTAGTAACATCGGCAGAGGATACACTGAAGCTTTCTTT.

This clonotype has a count of ten or more. The chain combines TRBV10-3 with TRBJ2-5; 12 bases align to TRBD2. Germline assignment: CDR1 ENHRY and CDR2 SYGVKD. The CDR3 spans 16 residues. The J segment lost 5 bases and the V segment lost 2 bases, leaving 6 bases of the junction unmatched. The chain's CDR3 is CAISEGLAGFVETQYF. CDR3 nucleotides: TGTGCCATCAGTGAGGGACTAGCGGGGTTTGTGGAGACCCAGTACTTC.

The V call is TRBV7-2, the J call TRBJ2-2, with 9 bases identical to TRBD2. This CDR3 has 18 residues. Trimming at V came to 1 base and at J to 2 bases, leaving 8 bases not matched to a gene. From germline, CDR1 is SGHTA and CDR2 FQGNSA. The CDR3 region is CASSLVGLAGSNTGELFF. In nucleotides, the CDR3 is TGTGCCAGCAGCTTAGTGGGGCTAGCGGGGAGCAACACCGGGGAGCTGTTTTTT.

This clonotype was seen more than once but under ten times. This sequence joins TRBV27 and TRBJ1-2; D gene unclear. This CDR3 region has 13 residues. Trimming stripped 8 bases from V and 5 bases from J, with 15 bases between. Germline assignment: CDR1 MNHEY and CDR2 SMNVEV (reference sequence). In nucleotides, the CDR3 is TGTGCCAGCCGGCCAGAGTTTGGTTATGGCTACACCTTC. This encodes CASRPEFGYGYTF.

This sequence joins TRBV20-1 and TRBJ2-3; 10 bases are shared with TRBD2. The CDR3 has 15 amino acids. CDR1 is DFQATT, CDR2 SNEGSKA, per germline (reference sequence). The J segment lost 2 bases and the V segment lost 3 bases, leaving 5 bases of the junction unmatched. CDR3 sequence reads: CSASASGGSTDTQYF. Here the CDR3 DNA reads TGCAGTGCTAGCGCTAGCGGGGGATCCACAGATACGCAGTATTTT.

Comments on this clonotype: A much larger clone is a single base away; this may be a read error. The V and J genes are TRBV18 and TRBJ2-3, with a tentative D call TRBD2 (5 bases). Trimming stripped 0 bases from V and 8 bases from J, with 12 bases between. This CDR3 is 14 amino acids long. The germline gives CDR1 KGHSH, CDR2 LQKENI. The CDR3 protein is CASSPPRAGGTQYF. The DNA of the CDR3 is TGTGCCAGCTCACCACCACGAGCAGGAGGTACGCAGTATTTT.

The chain couples TRBV28 to TRBJ1-6; D is unclear. Trimming removed 6 bases at V and 10 bases at J, with 10 bases between. The CDR3 consists of 12 residues. Germline V gene sequence: CDR1 MDHEN, CDR2 SYDVKM. The CDR3, as DNA: TGTGCCAGCAGGGTATTAGGGTCACCCCTCCACTTT. Protein product: CASRVLGSPLHF.

This clonotype has just a few counts. This sequence joins TRBV7-2 and TRBJ2-3; D possibly uses TRBD1 or TRBD2 (5 bases each). CDR1 SGHTA and CDR2 FQGNSA come from the germline V gene. V lost 1 base and J lost 2, with 13 bases in between. The CDR3 consists of 16 residues. The CDR3: CASSLVGTGNTDTQYF. CDR3 bases: TGTGCCAGCAGCTTAGTAGGGACGGGGAACACAGATACGCAGTATTTT.

This clonotype was seen a handful of times. The chain uses TRBV25-1 and TRBJ2-5, with 8 bases lining up with TRBD1. The CDR3 runs to 16 residues. From germline, CDR1 is MGHDK and CDR2 SYGVNS. V dropped 2 bases and J dropped 2; count of bases not matched to a gene: 7. The CDR3 nucleotides are TGTGCCAGCAGTGAACTGGACAGGGCGACTCAAGAGACCCAGTACTTC. This codes for CASSELDRATQETQYF.

The chain couples TRBV28 to TRBJ2-7, with 11 bases matching TRBD1. The CDR3 is 14 amino acids. Losses at the gene ends were 7 bases for V and 2 bases for J; bases not matched to a gene: 4. The V gene's germline CDR1 is MDHEN and CDR2 SYDVKM. The DNA of the CDR3 is TGTGCCAGCACCCCGGGACAGGGGGCCTACGAGCAGTACGTC. Amino acids: CASTPGQGAYEQYV.

This chain joins TRBV20-1 and TRBJ1-5; D might be TRBD1 (6 bases). The CDR3 consists of 15 residues. Germline loops: CDR1 DFQATT, CDR2 SNEGSKA (reference sequence). Trimming left V 2 bases short and J 5 bases short, with 16 bases between. The CDR3 is CSARLPGGLHQPQHF. The CDR3, as DNA: TGCAGTGCTAGACTCCCTGGGGGCCTTCATCAGCCCCAGCATTTT.

The chain uses TRBV5-1 and TRBJ2-5; D perhaps matches TRBD2 (5 bases). V was shortened by 2 bases and J by 5 bases, with 10 bases between the two germline ends. Per germline, CDR1 SGHRS and CDR2 YFSETQ. The CDR3 extends over 13 amino acids. CDR3 amino acids: CASSFGVMETQYF. The CDR3 nucleotides read TGCGCCAGCAGCTTCGGGGTTATGGAGACCCAGTACTTC.

The CDR3 DNA reads as TGTGCCAGCAGTGAACAGTCTAACTATGGCTACACCTTC. Its protein is CASSEQSNYGYTF. The V call is TRBV2, the J call TRBJ1-2; D unresolved. V was pared by 2 bases and J by 0 bases, with 4 bases between. CDR3 size: 13 residues. Germline V gene sequence: CDR1 SNHLY, CDR2 FYNNEI.

J is TRBJ2-7 and V is TRBV5-5; 12 bases are a match to TRBD2. The V and J ends lost 4 bases and 0 bases, in that order; junction bases with no gene match: 5. The CDR3 has 16 amino acids. Germline V CDR1 and CDR2: SGHKS, YYEKEE (reference sequence). The CDR3 protein is CASSPRLAGASYEQYF. The CDR3 coding sequence is TGTGCCAGCAGCCCGAGACTAGCGGGGGCCTCCTACGAGCAGTACTTC.

This clonotype was counted between two and nine times. V is TRBV21-1 and J is TRBJ2-3. TRBV21-1 is tagged as a pseudogene. This CDR3 region has 12 residues. The CDR3: CASSKKVHTQYF. The CDR3 nucleotides are TGTGCCAGCAGCAAAAAGGTTCATACGCAGTATTTT.